Each of the 2 T cell receptor beta chains below was sequenced from the same sample in a study of cytomegalovirus exposure and HLA in healthy donors. The PCR made use of 60 Vbeta and 13 Jbeta primers. Using immunoSEQ multiplex PCR, the repertoire was profiled, and TCRdb retains in-frame clones only, with some absent. The data hold around 62,000 clones, with around 74% observed a single time. Sequencing was carried out using PBMCs. The receptors were gathered from a male donor in good health and CMV-seropositive.

This clone was observed a handful of times. This chain connects TRBV5-6 to TRBJ2-5; possible D gene TRBD1, 5 bases. V dropped 4 bases and J dropped 2 bases, with 15 bases sitting between them. The CDR3 is made up of 15 amino acids. CDR1 is SGHDT and CDR2 is YYEEEE in the germline V gene. The CDR3 is CASSHRSRVQETQYF. CDR3 DNA: TGTGCCAGCAGCCACAGGTCGAGAGTACAAGAGACCCAGTACTTC.

This clone was seen only a few times. This chain uses TRBV10-3 with TRBJ1-1; the D is unclear. The length of the CDR3 is 14 residues. Germline CDR1 is ENHRY and CDR2 is SYGVKD. Trimming removed 3 bases from V and 6 bases from J, with 14 bases in between. The CDR3 DNA follows: TGTGCCATCAGTGAACGAGGAGGGCGAGCTGAAGCTTTCTTT. Its protein product is CAISERGGRAEAFF.